These 32 T cell receptor beta chains were sequenced from one sample in a study of blood T cell repertoires in COVID-19 (dated by TCRdb to the early 2020s). The library came from the immunoSEQ multiplex PCR assay. This is the immuneACCESS table as TCRdb keeps it, with only in-frame sequences that have V and J called. A part of the clones is gone; compared with another copy, unresolved V genes explain less than half, and the rest is unexplained. This sample lists 150,000 to 190,000 clones; around 84% were detected once. The ten top clones hold 8% to 9% of the sample. The sequencing sample was made of peripheral blood. The receptor set was obtained from a woman aged 60-75 years with COVID-19, enrolled during active disease.

The gene calls are TRBV27 and TRBJ2-2, with 16 bases identical to TRBD2. The CDR3 covers 18 residues. The J segment lost 5 bases and the V segment lost 3 bases, leaving 6 bases of the junction unmatched. Looked up from germline, CDR1 is MNHEY and CDR2 is SMNVEV (reference sequence). Here the CDR3 reads CASSFSGLAGGPTGELFF. CDR3 nucleotide sequence: TGTGCCAGCAGTTTCTCGGGACTAGCGGGAGGGCCTACCGGGGAGCTGTTTTTT.

The chain joins TRBV19 to TRBJ1-2, with D maybe TRBD1 (6 bases). The length of the CDR3 is 12 residues. Germline V gene data show CDR1 as LNHDA and CDR2 as SQIVND (reference sequence). Trimming cost V 8 bases and J 4 bases, with 11 bases left between them. This CDR3 is CASGDIPYGYTF. The CDR3 DNA reads as TGTGCCAGTGGGGACATACCCTATGGCTACACCTTC. The variable domain in full, with the rest retrieved from reference TRBV19 and TRBJ1-2, is DGGITQSPKYLFRKEGQNVTLSCEQNLNHDAMYWYRQDPGQGLRLIYYSQIVNDFQKGDIAEGYSVSREKKESFPLTVTSAQKNPTAFYLCASGDIPYGYTFGSGTRLTVV.

The chain uses TRBV7-9 and TRBJ1-2, with D possibly TRBD1 on 5 matching bases. Trimming took 5 bases from V and 4 from J, leaving 11 bases between them. Germline assignment: CDR1 SEHNR and CDR2 FQNEAQ (reference sequence). This CDR3 spans 13 amino acids. CDR3: CASSAGYSYGYTF. The CDR3 DNA follows: TGTGCCAGCAGCGCAGGGTATAGCTATGGCTACACCTTC.

The J gene is TRBJ1-1, the V gene TRBV19, with a possible D match to TRBD1 (6 bases). Trimming left V 1 base short and J 1 base short, with 13 bases between. Germline CDR1 LNHDA, CDR2 SQIVND (reference sequence). The CDR3 has 16 amino acids. The CDR3 DNA reads as TGTGCCAGTAGTATAGGCAGGGGAGACAAGAACACTGAAGCTTTCTTT. Amino acid sequence: CASSIGRGDKNTEAFF. Full variable domain (rest looked up from reference TRBV19 and TRBJ1-1): DGGITQSPKYLFRKEGQNVTLSCEQNLNHDAMYWYRQDPGQGLRLIYYSQIVNDFQKGDIAEGYSVSREKKESFPLTVTSAQKNPTAFYLCASSIGRGDKNTEAFFGQGTRLTVV.

This chain joins TRBV9 and TRBJ2-1, with 11 nucleotides matching TRBD2. Germline lookup yields CDR1 SGDLS and CDR2 YYNGEE. The CDR3 runs to 17 residues. V trimming: 3 bases; J trimming: 4 bases; junction bases outside the gene matches: 9. DNA for the CDR3: TGTGCCAGCAGCGGCCGTTTAGCGGGGGGGCAATACAATGAGCAGTTCTTC. Encoded protein: CASSGRLAGGQYNEQFF.

This rearrangement joins TRBV7-2 to TRBJ1-2; the D gene is possibly TRBD1 (6 bases). V was cut by 5 bases and J by 6 bases, with 10 bases left in between. Per the germline V gene, CDR1 is SGHTA and CDR2 is FQGNSA. CDR3 length equals 12 residues. The CDR3 nucleotides are TGTGCCAGCAGCGAACAGGGTAATGGCTACACCTTC. It codes for CASSEQGNGYTF.

The genes are TRBV19 and TRBJ1-6; TRBD1 might be the D (6 bases). This CDR3 has 15 amino acids. Trimming took 6 bases from V and 8 from J, leaving 17 bases between them. In germline, CDR1 is LNHDA, CDR2 SQIVND (reference sequence). CDR3 sequence: CASSPPGQLYSPLHF. The CDR3 DNA follows: TGTGCCAGTAGCCCCCCCGGACAGCTGTATTCACCCCTCCACTTT.

The chain combines TRBV6-5 with TRBJ1-1; possibly TRBD1 for D (5 bases). Germline values: CDR1 MNHEY, CDR2 SVGAGI. This CDR3 has 13 amino acids. Trimming took off 7 bases at V and 5 bases at J, with 14 bases between the two ends. The CDR3 protein is CASNGGLWTEAFF. The CDR3 DNA reads as TGTGCCAGCAATGGGGGGTTGTGGACTGAAGCTTTCTTT.

This clone came up a few times. The V gene is TRBV30, the J gene TRBJ2-1; D is unclear. This CDR3 has 11 amino acids. Per germline, CDR1 GTSNPN and CDR2 SVGIG (reference sequence). Between the trimmed V and J ends, which lost 5 bases and 8 bases, there was a span of 10 bases. The CDR3 bases are TGTGCCTGGTCCAACAGACATGAGCAGTTCTTC. It encodes CAWSNRHEQFF.

The chain combines TRBV18 with TRBJ1-1, with 11 bases identical to TRBD1. V lost 2 bases, J lost 5 bases, and 16 bases stayed unmatched. The CDR3 totals 19 residues. CDR1 is KGHSH and CDR2 is LQKENI in the germline V gene. The CDR3 bases are TGTGCCAGCTCACCAGGGGCGAGGACAGGGGGCGTATCGGGGACTGAAGCTTTCTTT. Its translation: CASSPGARTGGVSGTEAFF.

V is TRBV5-4 and J is TRBJ2-1, with 7 bases lining up with TRBD2. V gave up 3 bases and J gave up 0 bases; unmatched junction bases: 9. In germline, CDR1 is SGHNT, CDR2 YYREEE (reference sequence). The CDR3 is made up of 17 amino acids. The CDR3 nucleotides are TGTGCCAGCAGCTCAAAGAAGGCTAGCGGCTCCTACAATGAGCAGTTCTTC. It is translated as CASSSKKASGSYNEQFF.

This chain links TRBV4-1 with TRBJ2-1; no clear D gene. CDR3 length: 16 residues. V was clipped by 2 bases and J by 2 bases, with 13 bases between them. Germline V gene lookup returns CDR1 MGHRA and CDR2 YSYEKL. As DNA, the CDR3 is TGCGCCAGCAGCCAAAACGAACTAACCACCTACAATGAGCAGTTCTTC. Translating it yields CASSQNELTTYNEQFF.

This clone was detected once. The J gene is TRBJ1-3, the V gene TRBV18; TRBD1 agrees at 7 bases. CDR1 KGHSH and CDR2 LQKENI come from the germline V gene. The CDR3 is made up of 14 amino acids. The V gene end was trimmed by 4 bases and the J gene end by 3 bases; junction bases not matched to a gene: 3. The CDR3 spells CASSRQGGGNTIYF. The CDR3 nucleotides read TGTGCCAGCTCACGACAGGGAGGTGGAAACACCATATATTTT.

This chain uses TRBV5-1 with TRBJ1-2; TRBD1 matches at 11 bases. Germline V lookup: CDR1 SGHRS, CDR2 YFSETQ. This CDR3 is 15 amino acids long. With V trimmed by 3 bases and J by 4 bases, 5 bases remained unmatched. CDR3 nucleotides: TGCGCCAGCAGCTCCCCGGGACAGGGGGGCTATGGCTACACCTTC. Amino acids: CASSSPGQGGYGYTF.

J is TRBJ2-5 and V is TRBV5-1, with unresolved D. CDR1 is SGHRS and CDR2 is YFSETQ in the germline V gene. V shed 4 bases and J shed 1 base, with 8 bases lying between them. There are 13 residues in the CDR3. In DNA, the CDR3 is TGCGCCAGCAGCGAACCGGGCCAAGAGACCCAGTACTTC. Amino acid sequence: CASSEPGQETQYF.

This clone was recorded only once. The J gene is TRBJ1-3, the V gene TRBV11-2, with D tentatively TRBD1 (6 bases). The germline V and J ends were trimmed by 5 bases and 1 base, with 18 bases remaining between them. This CDR3 is 17 amino acids long. Germline CDR1 reads SGHAT; CDR2 reads FQNNGV. The CDR3: CASSQGKAPSSGNTIYF. In DNA, the CDR3 is TGTGCCAGCAGCCAGGGGAAAGCACCCTCTTCTGGAAACACCATATATTTT.

The gene calls are TRBV9 and TRBJ2-1; TRBD2 agrees at 7 bases. Germline lookup yields CDR1 SGDLS and CDR2 YYNGEE. CDR3 size: 15 residues. V dropped 1 base and J dropped 6; count of bases not matched to a gene: 7. CDR3 nucleotides: TGTGCCAGCAGCGTATCGGCGGGAGCTCCCAATGAGCAGTTCTTC. Amino acids: CASSVSAGAPNEQFF.

This chain uses TRBV7-9 with TRBJ2-2; D is unclear. The CDR3 is 14 amino acids. V was pared by 3 bases and J by 3 bases, with 8 bases between. Germline V gene lookup returns CDR1 SEHNR and CDR2 FQNEAQ (reference sequence). This CDR3 is CASSLGKDTGELFF. The CDR3 region has the DNA TGTGCCAGCAGCTTGGGCAAGGACACCGGGGAGCTGTTTTTT.

This rearrangement joins TRBV6-1 to TRBJ2-3; TRBD2 matches 10 bases. The CDR3 contains 17 residues. Germline V gene lookup returns CDR1 MNHNS and CDR2 SASEGT. Germline trimming cut 2 bases from V and 3 bases from J; bases unmatched to any gene: 8. The CDR3 sequence is CASSELGKTSGTDTQYF. DNA for the CDR3: TGTGCCAGCAGTGAATTAGGGAAGACTAGCGGGACAGATACGCAGTATTTT.

The gene calls are TRBV18 and TRBJ2-1; a possible D gene is TRBD2 (6 bases). Germline CDR1 is KGHSH and CDR2 is LQKENI. V lost 3 bases and J 2 bases, leaving 17 bases between the germline ends. This CDR3 has 17 residues. CDR3 coding DNA: TGTGCCAGCTCACCCAGGGTCCTTAGCGGAACCTACAATGAGCAGTTCTTC. This translates into CASSPRVLSGTYNEQFF.

This clone was picked up one time. J is TRBJ1-3 and V is TRBV19; weak D call: TRBD1 (5 bases). CDR1 and CDR2 from the germline V gene are LNHDA and SQIVND (reference sequence). The CDR3 loop spans 14 amino acids. Trimming removed 10 bases at V and 1 base at J, with 14 bases between. The DNA of the CDR3 is TGTGCCACTAGGCAGGGTGGATCTGGAAACACCATATATTTT. Protein product: CATRQGGSGNTIYF.

The chain carries TRBV12-3 or TRBV12-4 and TRBJ1-2; perhaps TRBD1 as D (5 bases). This CDR3 is built from 12 residues. Trimming took 4 bases from V and 8 from J, leaving 11 bases between them. The CDR3 protein is CASSYGGEGYTF. The CDR3 region has the DNA TGTGCCAGCAGTTATGGAGGGGAAGGCTACACCTTC.

This chain uses TRBV6-2 or TRBV6-3 with TRBJ1-1; D not certain. Trimming took off 5 bases at V and 4 bases at J, with 8 bases between the two ends. Germline V gene data show CDR1 as MNHEY and CDR2 as SVGEGT. The CDR3 is made up of 12 amino acids. CDR3: CASSRMSTEAFF. CDR3 nucleotides: TGTGCCAGCAGTCGTATGTCCACTGAAGCTTTCTTT.

This chain connects TRBV18 to TRBJ2-1; no clear D gene. Germline CDR1 KGHSH, CDR2 LQKENI. V lost 6 bases to trimming and J lost 4 bases, with 13 bases between them. The length of the CDR3 is 14 residues. The CDR3 region has the DNA TGTGCCAGCTCGCTTTCAGGATGGTACAATGAGCAGTTCTTC. Its translation: CASSLSGWYNEQFF.

The chain's CDR3 is CASSFSKGGSSYNSPLHF. CDR3 DNA sequence: TGTGCCAGCAGTTTCTCAAAGGGGGGGAGCTCCTATAATTCACCCCTCCACTTT. This chain links TRBV27 with TRBJ1-6; TRBD1 might be the D (6 bases). Germline CDR1 and CDR2: MNHEY and SMNVEV (reference sequence). Trimming cost V 3 bases and J 0 bases, with 15 bases left between them. This CDR3 has 18 amino acids.

This clone was recorded only once. Other DNA sequences of this sample code for an identical CDR3. The J gene is TRBJ1-5, the V gene TRBV7-2; a weak D match, TRBD1 (6 bases). Germline lookup yields CDR1 SGHTA and CDR2 FQGNSA. The CDR3 totals 12 residues. V lost 5 bases and J 6 bases, leaving 8 bases between the germline ends. DNA of the CDR3: TGTGCCAGCAGCGGCAGGGGTCAGCCCCAGCATTTT. Translation gives CASSGRGQPQHF.

V is TRBV5-1 and J is TRBJ2-5; D is unresolved. Germline V gene lookup returns CDR1 SGHRS and CDR2 YFSETQ. The V gene lost 4 bases and the J gene lost 2 bases, with 9 bases spanning the gap. The CDR3 length is 13 residues. This chain's CDR3 is CASSNRVQETQYF. In nucleotides, the CDR3 is TGCGCCAGCAGCAACCGGGTTCAAGAGACCCAGTACTTC.

The J gene is TRBJ1-1, the V gene TRBV7-8; possible D gene TRBD1, 6 bases. The CDR3 runs to 17 residues. CDR1 SGHVS and CDR2 FQNEAQ come from the germline V gene. Trimming cost V 5 bases and J 0 bases, with 19 bases left between them. The CDR3 region is CASSPRGVRGMNTEAFF. CDR3 DNA: TGTGCCAGCAGCCCCCGGGGGGTGAGGGGGATGAACACTGAAGCTTTCTTT.

The genes are TRBV18 and TRBJ1-2; D is uncertain. The CDR3 contains 14 residues. V lost 0 bases, J lost 2 bases, and 7 bases lay in between. CDR1 KGHSH and CDR2 LQKENI come from the germline V gene. The DNA for the CDR3 is TGTGCCAGCTCACCACCGGGCCTCAACTATGGCTACACCTTC. The encoded protein is CASSPPGLNYGYTF. The entire variable domain, with the rest obtained from reference TRBV18 and TRBJ1-2, is as follows: NAGVMQNPRHLVRRRGQEARLRCSPMKGHSHVYWYRQLPEEGLKFMVYLQKENIIDESGMPKERFSAEFPKEGPSILRIQQVVRGDSAAYFCASSPPGLNYGYTFGSGTRLTVV.

The chain carries TRBV6-5 and TRBJ1-5, with D possibly matching TRBD1 (6 bases). Germline lookup yields CDR1 MNHEY and CDR2 SVGAGI. The CDR3 sequence is 13 residues long. Trimming stripped 6 bases from V and 3 bases from J, with 9 bases between. CDR3 sequence: CASRQGDNQPQHF. DNA for the CDR3: TGTGCCAGCAGACAGGGTGACAATCAGCCCCAGCATTTT.

V gene TRBV6-5 combines with J gene TRBJ1-5; TRBD1 is a possible D gene (5 bases). Germline V gene lookup returns CDR1 MNHEY and CDR2 SVGAGI. This CDR3 region has 14 residues. Trimming left V 6 bases short and J 4 bases short, with 13 bases between. The CDR3 region has the DNA TGTGCCAGCAGGGGTCAGGGAAAAAATCAGCCCCAGCATTTT. This codes for CASRGQGKNQPQHF.

This clone has only one observation. This chain uses TRBV12-3 or TRBV12-4 with TRBJ1-2, with a tentative D call TRBD1 (6 bases). This CDR3 is 13 amino acids long. V was clipped by 5 bases and J by 7 bases, with 14 bases between them. In DNA form, the CDR3 reads TGTGCCAGCAGTGGGTCACAGGGTTTTGGCTACACCTTC. It translates to CASSGSQGFGYTF.